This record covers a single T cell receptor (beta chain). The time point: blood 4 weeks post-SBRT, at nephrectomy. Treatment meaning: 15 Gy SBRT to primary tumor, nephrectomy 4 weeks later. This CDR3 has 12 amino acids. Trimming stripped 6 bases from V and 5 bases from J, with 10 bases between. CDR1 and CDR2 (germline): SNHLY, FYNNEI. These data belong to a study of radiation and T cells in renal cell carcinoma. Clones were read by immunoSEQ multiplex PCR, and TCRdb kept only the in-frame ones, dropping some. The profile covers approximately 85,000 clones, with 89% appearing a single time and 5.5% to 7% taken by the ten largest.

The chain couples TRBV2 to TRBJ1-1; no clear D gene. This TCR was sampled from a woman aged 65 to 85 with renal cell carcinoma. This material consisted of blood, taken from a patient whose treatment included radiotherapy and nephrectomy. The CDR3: CASRGSGTEAFF. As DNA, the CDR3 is TGTGCCAGCAGGGGTTCGGGAACTGAAGCTTTCTTT. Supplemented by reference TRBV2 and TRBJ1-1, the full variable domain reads EPEVTQTPSHQVTQMGQEVILRCVPISNHLYFYWYRQILGQKVEFLVSFYNNEISEKSEIFDDQFSVERPDGSNFTLKIRSTKLEDSAMYFCASRGSGTEAFFGQGTRLTVV.